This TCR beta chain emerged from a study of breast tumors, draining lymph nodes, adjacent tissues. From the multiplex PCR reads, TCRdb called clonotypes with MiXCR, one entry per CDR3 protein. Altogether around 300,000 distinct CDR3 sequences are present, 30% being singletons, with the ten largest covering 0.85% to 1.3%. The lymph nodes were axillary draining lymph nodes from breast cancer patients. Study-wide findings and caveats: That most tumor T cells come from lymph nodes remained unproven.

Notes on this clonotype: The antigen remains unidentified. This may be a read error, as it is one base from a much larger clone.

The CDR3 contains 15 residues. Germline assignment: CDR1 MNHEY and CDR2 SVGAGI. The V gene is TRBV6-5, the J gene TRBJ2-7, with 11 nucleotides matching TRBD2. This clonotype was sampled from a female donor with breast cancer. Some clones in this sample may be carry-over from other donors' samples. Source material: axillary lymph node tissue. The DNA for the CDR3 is TGTGGCAGCAGACTGGGACTAGCGGCTACCTACGAGCAGTACTTC. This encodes CGSRLGLAATYEQYF.